These 6 T cell receptor beta chains originate from one sample sequenced in a study of T cell responses to AZD1222 COVID-19 vaccine. Data came from immunoSEQ multiplex PCR; TCRdb stores just in-frame clones and leaves some out. The sample lists 150,000 to 200,000 clones; about 89% were seen once. The sample in question was peripheral blood, obtained 28 days after the second AZD1222 dose. The source of these receptors is an adult who received the AZD1222 COVID-19 vaccine.

The V gene is TRBV27, the J gene TRBJ2-1; D call uncertain. V lost 6 bases and J lost 7, with 22 bases in between. This CDR3 is 16 amino acids long. CDR1 and CDR2 (germline): MNHEY, SMNVEV (reference sequence). CDR3 loop: CASSIGPAELPNEQFF. The DNA for the CDR3 is TGTGCCAGCAGCATCGGGCCGGCGGAACTCCCGAATGAGCAGTTCTTC.

As to this clone: One end of the junction fails to match germline, which may point to a read error. The chain uses TRBV20-1 and TRBJ1-2; 9 nucleotides line up with TRBD1. The CDR3 runs 15 residues. Germline V gene data show CDR1 as DFQATT and CDR2 as SNEGSKA (reference sequence). CDR3: CSASGADRGAHELHF. The CDR3 nucleotides read TGCAGTGCTAGTGGGGCAGACAGGGGGGCGCACGAACTCCACTTC.

This chain uses TRBV7-2 with TRBJ2-3; TRBD1 might be the D (6 bases). CDR1 and CDR2 from the germline V gene are SGHTA and FQGNSA. The CDR3 extends over 14 amino acids. The V end was cut by 5 bases, the J end by 4 bases, with 13 bases between. The CDR3, as DNA: TGTGCCAGCAGCCGTATGGGGGCCGCAGATACGCAGTATTTT. Residues: CASSRMGAADTQYF.

This chain uses TRBV7-9 with TRBJ1-2; D is possibly TRBD1 (6 bases). The CDR3 sequence is 16 residues long. Germline CDR1 SEHNR, CDR2 FQNEAQ (reference sequence). V lost 4 bases, J lost 0 bases, and 15 bases lay in between. The CDR3 bases are TGTGCCAGCAGCTCGGGCGACAGGCACCCTAACTATGGCTACACCTTC. It codes for CASSSGDRHPNYGYTF.

The rearrangement uses TRBV19 and TRBJ2-7, with TRBD1 matching over 9 bases. The CDR3 contains 15 residues. Germline CDR1 reads LNHDA; CDR2 reads SQIVND (reference sequence). The trim removed 5 bases at V and 3 bases at J, leaving 8 bases unmatched. The CDR3 protein is CASSFRTGVHYEQYF. The CDR3 DNA reads as TGTGCCAGTAGTTTTCGGACAGGGGTTCACTACGAGCAGTACTTC.

The genes are TRBV3-1 (or the pseudogene TRBV3-2) and TRBJ2-1; D uncertain. The V gene's germline CDR1 is LGHDT and CDR2 YNNKEL (reference sequence). The ends were cut back, 1 base at V and 8 bases at J, with 24 bases in the middle. The CDR3 has 18 residues. The CDR3 is CASSQVLTEQIKGHEQFF. In DNA, the CDR3 is TGTGCCAGCAGCCAAGTTCTTACAGAACAGATTAAAGGGCATGAGCAGTTCTTC.